Listed below are T cell receptor beta chains from one sample, sequenced in a study of T cells in Graves' hyperthyroidism and ophthalmopathy. TCRdb independently ran MiXCR on the multiplex PCR reads; one entry per CDR3 protein. Here the sample spans hundreds of thousands of distinct CDR3 sequences, roughly 15% being singletons. The specimen sequenced was blood. Receptors originate from a woman aged 40 to 55 with Graves' ophthalmopathy. Both conserved end residues are part of each CDR3. Each record gives: D gene, J gene, V gene, CDR3 length, clone size, CDR3 DNA, CDR3 protein. D genes are given only for firm matches. Expanded clones get a size class; other rows say once, few or many, or leave the size out.

NA,TRBJ2-5,TRBV25-1,15,many,TGTGCCAGCAGTGATAGCAGGGATAACCAAGAGACCCAGTACTTC,CASSDSRDNQETQYF
NA,TRBJ2-5,TRBV27,14,many,TGTGCCAGCAGCTCCCGGCACCCCGGAGAGACCCAGTACTTC,CASSSRHPGETQYF
NA,TRBJ1-3,TRBV15,13,many,TGTGCCACCAGCATGCAAACTGGAAACACCATATATTTT,CATSMQTGNTIYF
TRBD1,TRBJ1-5,TRBV6-1,14,NA,TGTGCCAGCCTAGCGGGACAGGGCAATCAGCCCCAGCATTTT,CASLAGQGNQPQHF
NA,TRBJ2-7,TRBV6-1,16,many,TGTGCCAGCAGTACCTCCCGGCAGGCAGGAAGCTACGAGCAGTACTTC,CASSTSRQAGSYEQYF
TRBD1,TRBJ1-6,TRBV6-2/TRBV6-3,15,many,TGTGCCAGCAGCACCACCGGGACAGGGGAATCACCCCTCCACTTT,CASSTTGTGESPLHF
NA,TRBJ2-7,TRBV11-2,17,many,TGTGCCAGCAGCCTGAACGGCGGACTATCTTTCTACTACGAGCAGTACTTC,CASSLNGGLSFYYEQYF
NA,TRBJ2-7,TRBV20-1,12,many,TGCAGTGCCACTGAAGGCCGGGACGAGCAGTACTTC,CSATEGRDEQYF
NA,TRBJ1-2,TRBV11-2,15,many,TGTGCCAGCAGCTTAGGAGCTTCCGGGGGGCGAGACTACACCTTC,CASSLGASGGRDYTF
NA,TRBJ1-5,TRBV10-3,15,many,TGTGCCATCAGTGCAGACAGTTATAGCAATCAGCCCCAGCATTTT,CAISADSYSNQPQHF
NA,TRBJ1-5,TRBV19,16,many,TGTGCCAGTAGTATAGGATCTCAGGGTGGTAATCAGCCCCAGCATTTT,CASSIGSQGGNQPQHF
NA,TRBJ2-5,TRBV12-3/TRBV12-4,15,many,TGTGCCAGCAGCGGCGACACCCGGGAAGCTCTGGCCCAGTACTTC,CASSGDTREALAQYF
TRBD2,TRBJ2-5,TRBV15,17,many,TGTGCCACCAGCAGAGATGCCGGGACTAGCGGACAAGAGACCCAGTACTTC,CATSRDAGTSGQETQYF
TRBD1,TRBJ2-7,TRBV29-1,14,many,TGCAGCGTAGTCGGGACAGGAAACTCCTACGAGCAGTACTTC,CSVVGTGNSYEQYF
NA,TRBJ2-7,TRBV7-8,16,many,TGTGCCAGCAGCTCCCACGGGGCCGACGACCCCTACGAGCAGTACTTC,CASSSHGADDPYEQYF
TRBD2,TRBJ2-7,TRBV28,15,many,TGTGCCAGCAGGAAACTAGCGCTAACTACCTACGAGCAGTACTTC,CASRKLALTTYEQYF
NA,TRBJ2-2,TRBV7-8,14,many,TGTGCCAACAGGGCGCGATCGTCGTCCGGGGAGCTGTTTTTT,CANRARSSSGELFF
TRBD1,TRBJ1-2,TRBV5-1,13,many,TGCGCCAGCAGCTCGACAGGGAGTTCCGGCTACACCTTC,CASSSTGSSGYTF
NA,TRBJ2-7,TRBV27,16,few,TGTGCCAGCAGTTTATTCGGCCAGGCTGAGTTCTACGAGCAGTACTTC,CASSLFGQAEFYEQYF
TRBD1,TRBJ1-5,TRBV28,14,many,TGTGCCAGCATTTCGACAGGGGGGGCATCTCCCCAGCATTTT,CASISTGGASPQHF
TRBD2,TRBJ2-7,TRBV20-1,13,many,TGCAGTGCTAGCCAACTAGCGGGAGGCGAGCAGTACTTC,CSASQLAGGEQYF
NA,TRBJ2-7,TRBV25-1,14,NA,TGTGCCAGCAGTGAAGGCAGGGGCAAGTACGAGCAGTACTTC,CASSEGRGKYEQYF
NA,TRBJ1-1,TRBV24-1,13,many,TGTGCCACCAGTGACTGGGCCGGGACCGAAGCTTTCTTT,CATSDWAGTEAFF
TRBD1,TRBJ2-5,TRBV5-1,17,NA,TGCGCCAGCAGTTCCGGGACAGGGAGGAATACCCAAGAGACCCAGTACTTC,CASSSGTGRNTQETQYF
NA,TRBJ1-2,TRBV12-3/TRBV12-4,14,NA,TGTGCCAACCCACCACTGGACACGAACTATGGCTACACCTTC,CANPPLDTNYGYTF
NA,TRBJ2-7,TRBV12-3/TRBV12-4,16,NA,TGTGCCAGCAGTTTTAAGCTGGGCCAGGGGTCCTACGAGCAGTACTTC,CASSFKLGQGSYEQYF
NA,TRBJ2-7,TRBV7-2,13,many,TGTGCCAGCAGCGGAAACAGGGTCCACGAGCAGTACTTC,CASSGNRVHEQYF
NA,TRBJ1-1,TRBV28,11,many,TGTGCCAGCAGCCGACAGTACGAAGCTTTCTTT,CASSRQYEAFF
NA,TRBJ2-7,TRBV20-1,13,many,TGCAGTGCTAGAGAAGGGACTTCCTACGAGCAGTACTTC,CSAREGTSYEQYF
NA,TRBJ2-7,TRBV7-2,12,many,TGTGCCAGCAGCCTGCGGACGGACGAGCAGTACTTC,CASSLRTDEQYF
NA,TRBJ1-1,TRBV19,17,many,TGTGCCAGTAGTATAGATACAGGGTCTACCATGAACACTGAAGCTTTCTTT,CASSIDTGSTMNTEAFF
TRBD1,TRBJ2-7,TRBV10-3,14,many,TGTGCCATCAGGGGGACAGGTCAAGCCTACGAGCAGTACTTC,CAIRGTGQAYEQYF
TRBD1,TRBJ1-6,TRBV27,14,many,TGTGCCAGCAGTTTTCGGACAGGGAATTCACCCCTCCACTTT,CASSFRTGNSPLHF